The 8 T cell receptor beta chains below come from one sample, sequenced in a study of metastatic and nonmetastatic thyroid tumors. With MiXCR, TCRdb called clones anew from the PCR reads. The sample gives about 9,000 clones, about 15% of which show up once; more than 5% is in the top ten. None of the patients had undergone any treatment ahead of thyroid surgery. The sample consisted of blood. The receptors originated from a female donor with papillary thyroid cancer or a benign thyroid nodule (not recorded which). Some clones in this sample may be carry-over from other donors' samples.

This clone is deemed medium-sized. J is TRBJ2-1 and V is TRBV11-3, with 11 positions matching TRBD2. From germline, CDR1 is SGHNT and CDR2 YENEEA. V dropped 5 bases and J dropped 7; count of bases not matched to a gene: 10. CDR3 size: 16 residues. The CDR3 DNA is TGTGCCAGCAGCGCCGTAGCGGGAGGGCCTCAGAATGAGCAGTTCTTC. Encoded protein: CASSAVAGGPQNEQFF.

The chain carries TRBV18 and TRBJ2-5; D uncertain. The length of the CDR3 is 14 residues. V lost 3 bases, J lost 7 bases, and 15 bases lay in between. Germline CDR1 and CDR2: KGHSH and LQKENI. This CDR3 reads CASSPPSSFGTQYF. In DNA form, the CDR3 reads TGTGCCAGCTCACCCCCCAGTAGCTTCGGGACCCAGTACTTC.

This clone counts as medium-sized. The V gene is TRBV19, the J gene TRBJ2-6, with 9 bases that match TRBD1. The V gene end was trimmed by 1 base and the J gene end by 1 base; junction bases not matched to a gene: 5. The CDR3 is 18 residues long. Looked up from germline, CDR1 is LNHDA and CDR2 is SQIVND (reference sequence). The CDR3 DNA reads as TGTGCCAGTAGTATAGCGGGGACAGGGATATCTGGGGCCAACGTCCTGACTTTC. Translation: CASSIAGTGISGANVLTF. The full variable domain, with the rest looked up from reference TRBV19 and TRBJ2-6, is DGGITQSPKYLFRKEGQNVTLSCEQNLNHDAMYWYRQDPGQGLRLIYYSQIVNDFQKGDIAEGYSVSREKKESFPLTVTSAQKNPTAFYLCASSIAGTGISGANVLTFGAGSRLTVL.

This clone was counted at least ten times. The gene calls are TRBV9 and TRBJ2-2; D might be TRBD1 (6 bases). CDR1 is SGDLS, CDR2 YYNGEE, per germline. Trimming removed 0 bases at V and 7 bases at J, with 16 bases between. The CDR3 contains 16 residues. The CDR3, as DNA: TGTGCCAGCAGCGTAGGGTCGTCCATAGGGGGCGGGGAGCTGTTTTTT. Translating it yields CASSVGSSIGGGELFF.

This clone is medium-sized in the sample. The same CDR3 is also encoded by other DNA sequences in this sample. The chain couples TRBV6-2 or TRBV6-3 to TRBJ2-1, with 7 bases matching TRBD2. Per the germline V gene, CDR1 is MNHEY and CDR2 is SVGEGT. The CDR3 has 15 amino acids. The V segment lost 4 bases and the J segment 7 bases; nucleotides outside the gene matches: 10. The CDR3 is CASSFDPARGNEQFF. As DNA, the CDR3 is TGTGCCAGCAGTTTCGACCCCGCGCGGGGGAATGAGCAGTTCTTC.

This clone was detected many times. V is TRBV7-9 and J is TRBJ2-7; D uncertain. There are 12 residues in the CDR3. Trimming left V 5 bases short and J 2 bases short, with 7 bases between. In germline, CDR1 is SEHNR, CDR2 FQNEAQ (reference sequence). The CDR3 sequence is CASSPSPYEQYF. The CDR3 DNA is TGTGCCAGCAGCCCCTCCCCCTACGAGCAGTACTTC.

By share, this clone ranks as medium-sized. V usage is TRBV28 and J usage is TRBJ1-3, with D possibly being TRBD1 (5 bases). The length of the CDR3 is 17 residues. From germline, CDR1 is MDHEN and CDR2 SYDVKM. The V and J ends lost 5 bases and 4 bases respectively, with 21 bases between them. As DNA, the CDR3 is TGTGCCAGCAGTCCAGGCGATAAGGGGTTGATCGGAAACACCATATATTTT. It specifies CASSPGDKGLIGNTIYF.

There are many counts of this clone. V is TRBV2 and J is TRBJ2-7; D possibly corresponds to TRBD1 (5 bases). The ends were cut back, 2 bases at V and 0 bases at J, with 8 bases in the middle. The CDR3 is made up of 14 amino acids. From germline, CDR1 is SNHLY and CDR2 FYNNEI. CDR3 sequence (DNA): TGTGCCAGCAGTGAAAAGACAGCCTCCTACGAGCAGTACTTC. It yields the protein CASSEKTASYEQYF.